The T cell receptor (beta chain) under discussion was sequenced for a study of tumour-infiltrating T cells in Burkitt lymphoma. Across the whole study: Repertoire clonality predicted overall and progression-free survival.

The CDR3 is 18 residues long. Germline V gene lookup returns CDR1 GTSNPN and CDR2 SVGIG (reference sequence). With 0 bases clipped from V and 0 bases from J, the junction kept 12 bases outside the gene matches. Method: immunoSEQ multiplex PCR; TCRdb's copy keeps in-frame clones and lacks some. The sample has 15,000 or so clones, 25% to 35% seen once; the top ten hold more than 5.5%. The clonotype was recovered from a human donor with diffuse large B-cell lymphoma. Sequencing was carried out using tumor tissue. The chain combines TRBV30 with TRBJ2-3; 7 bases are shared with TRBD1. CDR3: CAWSVFRDRGRSTDTQYF. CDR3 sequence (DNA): TGTGCCTGGAGTGTATTCCGGGACAGAGGGCGAAGCACAGATACGCAGTATTTT.